The entry that follows covers one T cell receptor beta chain sequence. The CDR3 extends over 15 amino acids. J gave up 4 bases and V 5 bases, and 5 bases lay outside the gene matches. Per germline, CDR1 SNHLY and CDR2 FYNNEI. Generated by immunoSEQ multiplex PCR, the TCRdb table keeps only in-frame clones and is missing some. The sample includes some 21,000 clones, approximately 83% of them seen just once. The data originate from a study of T cells after posttransplantation cyclophosphamide. Controls had myeloablative marrow grafts with methotrexate and calcineurin inhibitor, sampled at 1 year. Sequenced here: PBMCs, sampled about 400 days after allogeneic stem cell transplant with calcineurin inhibitor and methotrexate. The chain joins TRBV2 to TRBJ2-2, with 9 positions matching TRBD2. The receptor's source is a female patient in her 30s who received an allogeneic stem cell transplant from an unrelated donor, was CMV-positive, and had acute and chronic GVHD. Some T cells may arise from the graft donor. The CDR3 loop is CASSNSGGGTGELFF. The CDR3 DNA sequence: TGTGCCAGCAGTAATAGCGGGGGCGGCACCGGGGAGCTGTTTTTT.